One sample yielded the 27 T cell receptor beta chains listed below, sequenced in a study of blood T cell repertoires in COVID-19. Measured with immunoSEQ multiplex PCR; TCRdb has only the in-frame clones, and not every one. The repertoire holds 200,000 to 250,000 clones, with over 75% as singletons. The source material was PBMCs or T cells enriched from blood (not recorded which). These TCRs come from a woman younger than 45 who had been exposed to COVID-19.

This rearrangement joins TRBV11-2 to TRBJ2-1; 9 positions match TRBD2. CDR3 length: 15 residues. Germline-derived CDR1 and CDR2 are SGHAT and FQNNGV. V lost 0 bases, J lost 7 bases, and 4 bases stayed unmatched. CDR3 DNA: TGTGCCAGCAGCTTAGAAATAGCGGGAGCAAATGAGCAGTTCTTC. Amino acid sequence: CASSLEIAGANEQFF.

The genes are TRBV7-3 and TRBJ2-5; D is undetermined. Germline V CDR1 and CDR2: SGHTA, FQGTGA. The CDR3 sequence is 13 residues long. Trimming removed 1 base from V and 5 bases from J, with 8 bases in between. DNA for the CDR3: TGTGCCAGCAGCTTAAGACTTGGGGAGACCCAGTACTTC. Translated: CASSLRLGETQYF.

The chain is built from TRBV10-1 and TRBJ2-7; 7 nucleotides align to TRBD1. Germline V gene lookup returns CDR1 WNHNN and CDR2 SYGVQD (reference sequence). The CDR3 has 12 amino acids. Trimming removed 10 bases from V and 5 bases from J; junction bases left unmatched: 8. CDR3 region: CATKQGRDEQYF. CDR3 nucleotide sequence: TGCGCCACCAAACAGGGGCGTGACGAGCAGTACTTC.

The rearrangement uses TRBV19 and TRBJ2-1; 11 bases agree with TRBD2. Germline V gene lookup returns CDR1 LNHDA and CDR2 SQIVND (reference sequence). This CDR3 spans 16 amino acids. With 4 bases clipped from V and 7 bases from J, the junction kept 9 bases outside the gene matches. CDR3 in amino acids: CASSNPTSGSKNEQFF. DNA for the CDR3: TGTGCCAGTAGTAACCCAACTAGCGGGAGCAAGAATGAGCAGTTCTTC.

The CDR3 here is CASSESGLAGGPWSYNEQFF. CDR3 DNA sequence: TGTGCCAGCAGTGAGTCGGGACTAGCGGGAGGGCCCTGGTCCTACAATGAGCAGTTCTTC. The chain has TRBV6-4 and TRBJ2-1; 16 bases are a match to TRBD2. The V gene end was trimmed by 3 bases and the J gene end by 1 base; junction bases not matched to a gene: 9. CDR3 length equals 20 residues. Germline V lookup: CDR1 MRHNA, CDR2 SNTAGT.

The chain couples TRBV13 to TRBJ2-3, with a possible D match to TRBD1 (6 bases). CDR3 length equals 17 residues. The V gene's germline CDR1 is PRHDT and CDR2 FYEKMQ (reference sequence). V was cut by 5 bases and J by 0 bases, with 18 bases left in between. The CDR3 DNA reads TGTGCCAGCAGCGCCCTATTTAAGGACAGTAGCACAGATACGCAGTATTTT. It translates to CASSALFKDSSTDTQYF.

Notes on this clone: The sample holds other DNA sequences that translate to the same CDR3. The chain links TRBV5-4 to TRBJ1-4; D is unresolved. Germline CDR1 SGHNT, CDR2 YYREEE (reference sequence). With 2 bases removed from V and 5 bases from J, the gap between germline ends came to 10 bases. CDR3 length: 14 residues. The DNA of the CDR3 is TGTGCCAGCAGCTTTCAAGGCAGGAATGAAAAACTGTTTTTT. It specifies CASSFQGRNEKLFF.

The chain joins TRBV9 to TRBJ1-1; no clear D gene. In germline, CDR1 is SGDLS, CDR2 YYNGEE. V was trimmed by 0 bases and J by 7 bases, leaving 13 bases between them. CDR3 length: 14 residues. CDR3 bases: TGTGCCAGCAGCGTAGGGGGAGATGTCGGTGAAGCTTTCTTT. Its translation is CASSVGGDVGEAFF. The full variable domain, rest sourced from reference TRBV9 and TRBJ1-1, is DSGVTQTPKHLITATGQRVTLRCSPRSGDLSVYWYQQSLDQGLQFLIQYYNGEERAKGNILERFSAQQFPDLHSELNLSSLELGDSALYFCASSVGGDVGEAFFGQGTRLTVV.

J is TRBJ2-1 and V is TRBV19; D remains ambiguous. The germline V and J ends were trimmed by 2 bases and 5 bases, with 7 bases remaining between them. This CDR3 is 13 amino acids long. CDR1 LNHDA and CDR2 SQIVND come from the germline V gene (reference sequence). This CDR3 is CASSILVDNEQFF. The DNA of the CDR3 is TGTGCCAGTAGTATACTAGTGGACAATGAGCAGTTCTTC.

The V and J genes are TRBV6-5 and TRBJ2-1; the D is unclear. The V end lost 1 base, the J end lost 8 bases, and 12 bases lay between the germline ends. The CDR3 has 14 amino acids. Germline V gives CDR1 MNHEY, CDR2 SVGAGI. The CDR3: CASSYLVRGHEQFF. CDR3 DNA sequence: TGTGCCAGCAGTTACTTAGTGCGTGGGCATGAGCAGTTCTTC.

This chain connects TRBV3-1 (or the pseudogene TRBV3-2) to TRBJ1-5; TRBD1 matches at 7 bases. The CDR3 is made up of 15 amino acids. CDR1 is LGHDT, CDR2 YNNKEL, per germline (reference sequence). V trimming: 2 bases; J trimming: 3 bases; junction bases outside the gene matches: 4. DNA for the CDR3: TGTGCCAGCAGCCAAACAACAGGGGTCAATCAGCCCCAGCATTTT. Its translation is CASSQTTGVNQPQHF.

The rearrangement uses TRBV3-1 (or the pseudogene TRBV3-2) and TRBJ2-2; 12 bases match TRBD2. Trimming at V came to 0 bases and at J to 7 bases, leaving 6 bases not matched to a gene. CDR3 size: 17 residues. The germline V gene encodes CDR1 LGHDT and CDR2 YNNKEL (reference sequence). As DNA, the CDR3 is TGTGCCAGCAGCCAAGAAAGACTAGCGGGAGTAGTCGGGGAGCTGTTTTTT. This sequence encodes CASSQERLAGVVGELFF.

The chain is built from TRBV20-1 and TRBJ2-7, with D uncertain. This CDR3 is built from 10 residues. CDR1 and CDR2 (germline): DFQATT, SNEGSKA (reference sequence). CDR3 DNA: TGCAAAGAGAGAGCCTACGAGCAGTACTTC. Translated, it gives CKERAYEQYF.

This rearrangement joins TRBV12-5 to TRBJ2-5, with 12 nucleotides matching TRBD2. V shed 9 bases, J shed 5 bases, and the junction held 7 bases outside the gene matches. The germline V gene encodes CDR1 LGHNT and CDR2 FRNRAP. The CDR3 totals 14 residues. The CDR3 coding sequence is TGTGCTAGCTGGGGCGGACTAGCGGGGGAGACCCAGTACTTC. Its protein is CASWGGLAGETQYF.

Turning to this clone: At one of its ends the junction is not consistent with the germline gene, which may arise from a read error. The gene calls are TRBV19 and TRBJ2-3; the D gene is possibly TRBD1 (6 bases). Germline V gives CDR1 LNHDA, CDR2 SQIVND (reference sequence). The length of the CDR3 is 17 residues. In DNA, the CDR3 is TGTGCCAGTACTCCCCGACCCCGGACAGCCAGCAAAGATACGCAGTATTTT. It yields the protein CASTPRPRTASKDTQYF.

This rearrangement joins TRBV9 to TRBJ2-1; no definite D call. The ends were cut back, 0 bases at V and 8 bases at J, with 3 bases in the middle. Looked up from germline, CDR1 is SGDLS and CDR2 is YYNGEE. CDR3 length equals 11 residues. The CDR3 here is CASSVGHEQFF. The CDR3 DNA follows: TGTGCCAGCAGCGTAGGGCATGAGCAGTTCTTC.

The chain has TRBV11-2 and TRBJ1-4; 9 bases map to TRBD1. Germline V gene sequence: CDR1 SGHAT, CDR2 FQNNGV. The V and J ends lost 5 bases and 10 bases, in that order; junction bases with no gene match: 11. The CDR3 has 15 amino acids. Written as DNA, the CDR3 is TGTGCCAGCAGCGCCCACTCCGGGACAGGGCGAAAACTGTTTTTT. Translated, it gives CASSAHSGTGRKLFF.

A remark on this clone: This CDR3 is also generated by other DNA sequences in the sample. The chain combines TRBV12-3 or TRBV12-4 with TRBJ1-1; 7 bases fit TRBD1. There are 12 residues in the CDR3. V lost 5 bases and J lost 4; bases outside the gene matches: 1. The CDR3 here is CASSPGGTEAFF. The CDR3 DNA is TGTGCCAGCAGTCCAGGGGGCACTGAAGCTTTCTTT.

This clone appeared a single time. CDR3 in amino acids: CASSLALAGGLNTGELFF. In DNA form, the CDR3 reads TGTGCCAGCAGCTTAGCACTAGCGGGAGGCCTGAACACCGGGGAGCTGTTTTTT. The V and J genes are TRBV11-3 and TRBJ2-2, with TRBD2 identical over 12 bases. Germline CDR1 and CDR2: SGHNT and YENEEA. The CDR3 loop spans 18 amino acids. Trimming cost V 1 base and J 1 base; bases outside gene matches: 4.

The chain employs TRBV2 and TRBJ2-1; 8 nucleotides match TRBD2. This CDR3 is 14 amino acids long. Germline assignment: CDR1 SNHLY and CDR2 FYNNEI. With V trimmed by 6 bases and J by 6 bases, 7 bases remained unmatched. CDR3 loop: CASSQGLDINEQFF. CDR3 bases: TGTGCCAGCAGCCAGGGACTAGACATCAATGAGCAGTTCTTC. The full variable domain, completed using reference TRBV2 and TRBJ2-1, is EPEVTQTPSHQVTQMGQEVILRCVPISNHLYFYWYRQILGQKVEFLVSFYNNEISEKSEIFDDQFSVERPDGSNFTLKIRSTKLEDSAMYFCASSQGLDINEQFFGPGTRLTVL.

This clone has just a few counts. This chain uses TRBV6-5 with TRBJ1-1; TRBD1 matches at 8 bases. V was clipped by 6 bases and J by 12 bases; unmatched bases: 6. The CDR3 loop spans 11 amino acids. The germline gives CDR1 MNHEY, CDR2 SVGAGI. Written as DNA, the CDR3 is TGTGCCAGCAGACGGACAGGGCTCACTTTCTTT. Its protein is CASRRTGLTFF.

The rearrangement links TRBV7-3 to TRBJ1-1; D might be TRBD1 (5 bases). The CDR3 has 12 residues. Germline CDR1 and CDR2: SGHTA and FQGTGA. CDR3 amino acids: CAGRGKNTEAFF. For the CDR3, the DNA is TGTGCGGGCCGGGGGAAAAACACTGAAGCTTTCTTT.

This clone came up once. The V call is TRBV6-1, the J call TRBJ1-6; the D is unclear. Per germline, CDR1 MNHNS and CDR2 SASEGT. This CDR3 is 18 amino acids long. Trimming shortened V by 1 base and J by 0 bases, and 13 bases separated the two germline ends. The CDR3 loop reads CASSEVFRQSSYNSPLHF. CDR3 coding DNA: TGTGCCAGCAGTGAAGTTTTCAGGCAAAGCTCCTATAATTCACCCCTCCACTTT.

The chain recombines TRBV19 with TRBJ1-1; possible D gene TRBD1, 6 bases. CDR3 length: 13 amino acids. Trimming removed 3 bases from V and 7 bases from J, with 12 bases in between. CDR1 LNHDA and CDR2 SQIVND come from the germline V gene (reference sequence). DNA of the CDR3: TGTGCCAGTAGTATCACAGGGTTTGGTGAAGCTTTCTTT. The encoded protein is CASSITGFGEAFF. Full variable domain (remainder filled in from reference TRBV19 and TRBJ1-1): DGGITQSPKYLFRKEGQNVTLSCEQNLNHDAMYWYRQDPGQGLRLIYYSQIVNDFQKGDIAEGYSVSREKKESFPLTVTSAQKNPTAFYLCASSITGFGEAFFGQGTRLTVV.

The V gene is TRBV6-6, the J gene TRBJ2-1, with a possible D match to TRBD1 (6 bases). Germline V lookup: CDR1 MNHNY, CDR2 SVGAGI (reference sequence). V was shortened by 2 bases and J by 7 bases, with 12 bases between the two germline ends. The CDR3 consists of 14 residues. DNA for the CDR3: TGTGCCAGCAGTTACAAGACAGGTAGGAATGAGCAGTTCTTC. It translates to CASSYKTGRNEQFF.

Of note for this clone: At one end, the junction sequence differs from germline, possibly due to a read error. The genes are TRBV5-1 and TRBJ1-2, with TRBD1 identical over 7 bases. The CDR3 has 14 amino acids. Germline loops: CDR1 SGHRS, CDR2 YFSETQ. The CDR3 region is CASSLGRGNSGYTF. CDR3 DNA: TGCGCCAGCAGCTTGGGCAGGGGGAACTCTGGCTACACCTTC.

The chain couples TRBV24-1 to TRBJ2-3; the match to TRBD1 covers 10 bases. J lost 1 base, V lost 4 bases, and 10 bases had no gene match. This CDR3 is 18 amino acids long. Germline V gives CDR1 KGHDR, CDR2 SFDVKD. CDR3 sequence (DNA): TGTGCCACCAGTGACCCACCCAGACAGGGGGCCGGCACAGATACGCAGTATTTT. Its translation: CATSDPPRQGAGTDTQYF.